This record concerns one T cell receptor beta chain sequence. No cognate antigen has been identified for it. The sample holds no much larger clone one base away, and base qualities are not on file. The donors were under 40 Caucasian individuals from Russia, aged 6 to 90 years, who were systemically healthy. Roughly 10 milliliters of peripheral blood were collected from each donor into EDTA-treated Vacutainer tubes. Ficoll-Paque density-gradient centrifugation was used to isolate PBMCs, with at least 7 million obtained per sample. Total RNA was extracted from PBMCs with Trizol reagent, with at least 6 micrograms obtained per sample. For every donor, flow cytometry on a PBMC aliquot measured the percentage of naive CD45RAhigh/CD27high T cells. This specimen belongs to a study of blood T cells in healthy people across ages (dated by TCRdb to about 2015). Looking at the study overall: In model experiments, template switching captured roughly one uniquely barcoded TCR beta cDNA molecule for every two T cells. The study measured age-related changes in TCR beta repertoire diversity using deep sequencing normalized with unique cDNA molecular identifiers. The study analyzed two additional independent replicas of 1 million unique cDNA reads from the same blood draw for two donors, one aged 18 to 29 and one aged 80 or older. Donors were grouped into four age groups: young (average approximately 16 years), middle-aged (over 35), aged (around 60) and long-lived (less than 85). To avoid experimental bias, donors of different ages were distributed randomly across sequencing lanes. The research as a whole found: Compared with the aged group, the long-lived group had more naive CD4+ T cells, fewer expanded clones and increased TCR diversity, a pattern suggesting age selection. Observed TCR beta diversity per million T cells fell roughly linearly with age, and a significant reduction was already apparent by age roughly 40. There was a strong correlation between observed TCR beta diversity and the percentage of naive T cells measured by flow cytometry. Bulk unsorted PBMC profiling prevented conclusive comparison of naive and antigen-experienced compartments. Estimates of total diversity based on one million sequenced T cells were regarded as lower bounds and as underestimates. Because the CMV infection status of the donors was unknown, age-related changes in expanded clonotypes may potentially have been confounded.

The library was produced with 5' RACE. Sequencing used an Illumina HiSeq 2500. A second PCR of about 6 to 11 cycles was run with a J-beta primer mix and a sample-barcoded 5' primer. A unique molecular identifier was introduced onto each TCR beta cDNA molecule by a template-switch 5' adaptor carrying 12 random nucleotides. At least 2.5 million CDR3-containing paired-end reads were obtained from each sample. All of the RNA was converted into first-strand cDNA using the Mint cDNA synthesis kit, with a TRBC-specific oligonucleotide serving as the primer. All cDNA was treated with uracil-DNA glycosylase and then went through a first 18-cycle PCR with the universal primers M1SS and BC2_uni_R. The authors processed their data as follows. Normalization of each sample was performed by random selection of 1 million high-quality reads, each carrying a distinct molecular identifier. Reads sharing molecular identifiers were discarded rather than binned into consensus sequences. MiTCR, with a Q25 quality threshold and the strictest error-elimination algorithm, was used for CDR3 identification, clonotype clustering and error correction. A nonparametric unseen species model with Euler transformation was used to estimate lower-bound total TCR beta diversity. TCRdb reanalyzed the raw reads on its own, using fastp at Q25 for trimming and MiXCR for clone calling, and kept in-frame beta chains. Rows are unified per CDR3 protein, each entry keeping the most common DNA and genes. TCRdb, not the authors, supplied the V and J calls. For this sample there are about 1,800,000 distinct CDR3 sequences; 28% appear just once. 7% to 9% of the sample lies in the top ten.

From the cysteine up to the phenylalanine, the CDR3 has a length of 18 residues. Only the CDR3 DNA is retained, 54 bases long and in frame from the first base. According to the germline V gene, CDR1 reads SGDLS and CDR2 reads YYNGEE. From V the trimming removes 4 bases and from J it removes 0 bases, while the gene matches leave 6 bases of the junction unaccounted for. The V and J genes are TRBV9 and TRBJ2-6, with 11 middle bases fitting TRBD2. This clonotype was obtained from a woman aged 25 to 39 in good health. Input material: blood. The DNA sequence follows: TGTGCCAGCAGCTTGGGACTAGCGGTCATCTCTGGGGCCAACGTCCTGACTTTC. Translation gives CASSLGLAVISGANVLTF.